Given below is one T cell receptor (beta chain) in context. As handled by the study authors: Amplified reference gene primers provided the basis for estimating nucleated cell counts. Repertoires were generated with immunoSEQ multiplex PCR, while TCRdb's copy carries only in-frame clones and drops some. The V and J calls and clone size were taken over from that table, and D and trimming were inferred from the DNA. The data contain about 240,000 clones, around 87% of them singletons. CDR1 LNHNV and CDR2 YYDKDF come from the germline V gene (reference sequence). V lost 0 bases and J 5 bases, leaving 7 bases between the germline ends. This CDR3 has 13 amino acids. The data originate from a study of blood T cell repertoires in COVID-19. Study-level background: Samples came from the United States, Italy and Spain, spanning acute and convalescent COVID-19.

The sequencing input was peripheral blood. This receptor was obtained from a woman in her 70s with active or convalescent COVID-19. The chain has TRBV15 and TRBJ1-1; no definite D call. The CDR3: CATSRDLTTEAFF. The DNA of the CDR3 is TGTGCCACCAGCAGAGATTTAACAACTGAAGCTTTCTTT.